Presented here are 23 T cell receptor beta chains from one specimen sequenced in a study of shared clonotypes between healthy human individuals. TCRdb keeps only in-frame clones here, not all; method: immunoSEQ multiplex PCR. The sample lists under 2.5 million clones, roughly 90% occurring once. Source material: naive CD4+ T cells from PBMCs. Subset reported: CD45RA+ positively selected. These receptors were obtained from a man younger than 35 in good health. Some clones in this sample may be carry-over from other donors' samples.

The chain recombines TRBV9 with TRBJ1-5; D might be TRBD1 (5 bases). The CDR3 has 15 residues. The germline CDR1 and CDR2 sequences are SGDLS and YYNGEE. The ends were cut back, 0 bases at V and 5 bases at J, with 12 bases in the middle. Written as DNA, the CDR3 is TGTGCCAGCAGCGTAGACGGGCAGGGCTATCAGCCCCAGCATTTT. Its translation is CASSVDGQGYQPQHF. Drawing the rest from reference TRBV9 and TRBJ1-5, the complete variable domain is DSGVTQTPKHLITATGQRVTLRCSPRSGDLSVYWYQQSLDQGLQFLIQYYNGEERAKGNILERFSAQQFPDLHSELNLSSLELGDSALYFCASSVDGQGYQPQHFGDGTRLSIL.

The chain joins TRBV18 to TRBJ2-1; TRBD2 agrees at 10 bases. Germline CDR1 KGHSH, CDR2 LQKENI. V was clipped by 6 bases and J by 4 bases; unmatched bases: 6. CDR3 length: 15 residues. The CDR3 nucleotides are TGTGCCAGCTCCACCGCACTAGCGGGGTACAATGAGCAGTTCTTC. This sequence encodes CASSTALAGYNEQFF.

This chain uses TRBV2 with TRBJ2-2; either TRBD1 or TRBD2 may fit D (6 bases each). Looked up from germline, CDR1 is SNHLY and CDR2 is FYNNEI. The CDR3 is 14 residues long. The ends were cut back, 6 bases at V and 5 bases at J, with 13 bases in the middle. The chain's CDR3 is CASRGGYRTGELFF. The DNA of the CDR3 is TGTGCCAGCAGGGGGGGCTATCGGACCGGGGAGCTGTTTTTT.

The genes are TRBV19 and TRBJ2-1, with D unclear. V was clipped by 2 bases and J by 3 bases, with 8 bases between them. This CDR3 contains 14 residues. Germline CDR1 LNHDA, CDR2 SQIVND (reference sequence). The CDR3: CASSIPGGYNEQFF. CDR3 DNA sequence: TGTGCCAGTAGTATACCAGGTGGCTACAATGAGCAGTTCTTC.

This clone was counted a single time. V is TRBV7-2 and J is TRBJ2-5, with TRBD2 matching over 7 bases. Germline assignment: CDR1 SGHTA and CDR2 FQGNSA. CDR3 length: 16 amino acids. The ends lost 4 bases at V and 5 bases at J; junction bases unmatched: 13. In DNA, the CDR3 is TGTGCCAGCAGCTATTCTGCGGGAGCAGGCCAGGAGACCCAGTACTTC. This codes for CASSYSAGAGQETQYF.

The chain uses TRBV30 and TRBJ1-6; 7 nucleotides agree with TRBD1. V was pared by 5 bases and J by 11 bases, with 6 bases of the junction left unmatched. The CDR3 has 12 residues. In germline, CDR1 is GTSNPN, CDR2 SVGIG (reference sequence). The CDR3 coding sequence is TGTGCCTGGGGAGACAGGGCGCCACCCCTCCACTTT. Translation gives CAWGDRAPPLHF.

Remarks on this clone: One end of the junction fails to match germline, which may point to a read error. The genes are TRBV7-9 and TRBJ2-5, with D perhaps TRBD1 or TRBD2 (6 bases each). The CDR3 is 11 amino acids. Germline loops: CDR1 SEHNR, CDR2 FQNEAQ (reference sequence). The CDR3 spells CGGHDAETQYF. As DNA, the CDR3 is TGCGGGGGCCACGATGCGGAGACCCAGTACTTC.

This clone was recorded once. Other DNA variants within this sample encode the same CDR3. The V call is TRBV4-1, the J call TRBJ2-5; 7 nucleotides agree with TRBD1. The CDR3 has 13 residues. V lost 3 bases to trimming and J lost 4 bases; unmatched junction nucleotides: 2. Germline CDR1 MGHRA, CDR2 YSYEKL. This chain's CDR3 is CASSQAGGETQYF. The CDR3 DNA reads as TGCGCCAGCAGCCAGGCAGGGGGAGAGACCCAGTACTTC.

Regarding this clone: This CDR3 is also generated by other DNA sequences in the sample. The chain's CDR3 is CASSPGFNEKLFF. The CDR3 DNA follows: TGTGCCAGCTCACCGGGGTTTAATGAAAAACTGTTTTTT. The V and J genes are TRBV18 and TRBJ1-4; D call uncertain. The germline gives CDR1 KGHSH, CDR2 LQKENI. The CDR3 consists of 13 residues. The V end was cut by 3 bases, the J end by 4 bases, with 6 bases between.

The chain couples TRBV5-1 to TRBJ1-2, with D unclear. The CDR3 has 13 amino acids. Trimming removed 0 bases at V and 7 bases at J, with 10 bases between. Germline CDR1 SGHRS, CDR2 YFSETQ. CDR3 nucleotides: TGCGCCAGCAGCTTGGAGTCCGGGCGTGGCTACACCTTC. Amino acid sequence: CASSLESGRGYTF.

The V and J genes are TRBV5-5 and TRBJ1-5; D call uncertain. V was clipped by 0 bases and J by 6 bases, with 22 bases between them. CDR1 is SGHKS, CDR2 YYEKEE, per germline (reference sequence). CDR3 size: 18 residues. The CDR3 region is CASSLVPAQSLVGQPQHF. CDR3 sequence (DNA): TGTGCCAGCAGCTTGGTGCCAGCTCAGTCTCTTGTCGGTCAGCCCCAGCATTTT.

The gene calls are TRBV7-2 and TRBJ1-1, with 9 bases that match TRBD1. Per germline, CDR1 SGHTA and CDR2 FQGNSA. Trimming at V came to 4 bases and at J to 5 bases, leaving 5 bases not matched to a gene. CDR3 length equals 14 residues. Here the CDR3 DNA reads TGTGCCAGCAGCTGGGACAGGGTCGTTACTGAAGCTTTCTTT. Amino acid sequence: CASSWDRVVTEAFF.

The chain uses TRBV19 and TRBJ2-7; tentative D call: TRBD1 (5 bases). The CDR3 runs 11 residues. CDR1 is LNHDA and CDR2 is SQIVND in the germline V gene (reference sequence). Trimming left V 3 bases short and J 10 bases short, with 10 bases between. The CDR3 bases are TGTGCCAGTAGTATTGGGCAGGGACAGTACTTC. It is translated as CASSIGQGQYF.

The chain employs TRBV28 and TRBJ1-1; D is ambiguous. Germline V CDR1 and CDR2: MDHEN, SYDVKM. The ends were cut back, 6 bases at V and 6 bases at J, with 17 bases in the middle. CDR3 length equals 14 residues. CDR3 region: CASSSPSSGAEAFF. The CDR3 DNA reads TGTGCCAGCAGCTCACCCTCGAGCGGGGCTGAAGCTTTCTTT.

About this clone itself: This is likely a read error, given that the CDR3 carries no conserved phenylalanine or tryptophan at its end. The limits of the CDR3 on the DNA are not certain, so only TCRdb's listed CDR3 is given. V and J are TRBV10-1 and TRBJ2-7; TRBD1 is taken as the D call from the table, unchecked against the DNA. The germline CDR1 and CDR2 sequences are WNHNN and SYGVQD (reference sequence). Termini included, the CDR3 measures 10 amino acids. CDR3: CARIPGTGYL.

V and J are TRBV9 and TRBJ1-1; the D gene is possibly TRBD1 (5 bases). Trimming took off 4 bases at V and 5 bases at J, with 9 bases between the two ends. The germline V gene encodes CDR1 SGDLS and CDR2 YYNGEE. The CDR3 has 12 amino acids. The CDR3 coding sequence is TGTGCCAGCAGCCGGGGCAGTACTGAAGCTTTCTTT. The encoded protein is CASSRGSTEAFF.

DNA for the CDR3: TGTGCCAGCAGTTTAGAGGGTCTGTACTACGAGCAGTACTTC. Translation gives CASSLEGLYYEQYF. This chain uses TRBV28 with TRBJ2-7, with D perhaps TRBD2 (5 bases). CDR1 is MDHEN, CDR2 SYDVKM, per germline. V was clipped by 2 bases and J by 3 bases, with 11 bases between them. The CDR3 consists of 14 residues.

The V and J genes are TRBV19 and TRBJ1-1; D may be TRBD1 (5 bases). V lost 8 bases and J lost 2, with 12 bases in between. CDR3 length: 13 residues. Germline CDR1 reads LNHDA; CDR2 reads SQIVND (reference sequence). The CDR3 sequence is CASLNGGNTEAFF. As DNA, the CDR3 is TGTGCCAGTTTAAACGGGGGAAACACTGAAGCTTTCTTT.

V gene TRBV28 combines with J gene TRBJ1-5; a possible D gene is TRBD1 (5 bases). Germline values: CDR1 MDHEN, CDR2 SYDVKM. Trimming shortened V by 8 bases and J by 0 bases, and 14 bases separated the two germline ends. The CDR3 is made up of 15 amino acids. The chain's CDR3 is CASGSDRYSNQPQHF. CDR3 in DNA: TGTGCCAGCGGGAGCGACAGATATAGCAATCAGCCCCAGCATTTT.

Notes on this clone: This CDR3 is also generated by other DNA sequences in the sample. The chain combines TRBV6-5 with TRBJ1-1; D is unresolved. This CDR3 is 12 amino acids long. V was shortened by 6 bases and J by 1 base, with 6 bases between the two germline ends. Germline V gene sequence: CDR1 MNHEY, CDR2 SVGAGI. The CDR3 here is CASRRGNTEAFF. The DNA for the CDR3 is TGTGCCAGCAGGCGGGGGAACACTGAAGCTTTCTTT.

The rearrangement links TRBV5-6 to TRBJ1-1, with D possibly TRBD1 on 5 matching bases. V was pared by 2 bases and J by 11 bases, with 13 bases between. The CDR3 is 12 residues long. Germline lookup yields CDR1 SGHDT and CDR2 YYEEEE. The DNA for the CDR3 is TGTGCCAGCAGCTTAGGGGTATCTGGGGCTTTCTTT. This sequence encodes CASSLGVSGAFF.

This chain uses TRBV6-1 with TRBJ1-1; D is perhaps TRBD1 (5 bases). Germline V gene sequence: CDR1 MNHNS, CDR2 SASEGT. The V gene lost 3 bases and the J gene lost 7 bases, with 12 bases spanning the gap. This CDR3 contains 13 residues. The CDR3 reads CASSDAGKGEAFF. The DNA of the CDR3 is TGTGCCAGCAGTGATGCAGGGAAGGGTGAAGCTTTCTTT.

The CDR3 sequence is CASSLPIPGQGKQQYF. The CDR3, as DNA: TGTGCCAGCAGTTTGCCAATCCCGGGACAGGGGAAGCAGCAGTACTTC. The V gene is TRBV28, the J gene TRBJ2-7; 10 bases agree with TRBD1. V was pared by 3 bases and J by 8 bases, with 13 bases of the junction left unmatched. The CDR3 is made up of 16 amino acids. From germline, CDR1 is MDHEN and CDR2 SYDVKM.